This T cell receptor beta chain originates from a study of T cells after posttransplantation cyclophosphamide. Notes on the study in general: Later blood repertoires were often dominated by clones from the donor CD8+ memory compartment. After PTCy, TRB diversity resembled that of CNI/methotrexate controls. Blood and skin or GI T cell repertoires showed limited TRB overlap.

Busulfan-fludarabine conditioning, marrow transplant, and cyclophosphamide on days +3 and +4 were administered. The germline CDR1 and CDR2 sequences are SGHRS and YFSETQ. V was pared by 2 bases and J by 5 bases, with 11 bases between. The length of the CDR3 is 13 residues. The method was immunoSEQ multiplex PCR; TCRdb's version includes in-frame clones alone and lacks a portion of them. The profile shows a few thousand clones, 80% of them singletons. On this clone itself: Its matching antigen is unknown.

The J gene is TRBJ2-7, the V gene TRBV5-1; TRBD2 is a possible D gene (6 bases). The sequences come from PBMCs, collected after allogeneic stem cell transplant with posttransplant cyclophosphamide. This TCR was sampled from a male patient aged 45-60 years who received an allogeneic stem cell transplant from a related donor and was CMV-positive. The T cells may come from the graft donor. This CDR3 reads CASSFGGFDEQYF. The CDR3, as DNA: TGCGCCAGCAGCTTCGGAGGGTTCGACGAGCAGTACTTC.